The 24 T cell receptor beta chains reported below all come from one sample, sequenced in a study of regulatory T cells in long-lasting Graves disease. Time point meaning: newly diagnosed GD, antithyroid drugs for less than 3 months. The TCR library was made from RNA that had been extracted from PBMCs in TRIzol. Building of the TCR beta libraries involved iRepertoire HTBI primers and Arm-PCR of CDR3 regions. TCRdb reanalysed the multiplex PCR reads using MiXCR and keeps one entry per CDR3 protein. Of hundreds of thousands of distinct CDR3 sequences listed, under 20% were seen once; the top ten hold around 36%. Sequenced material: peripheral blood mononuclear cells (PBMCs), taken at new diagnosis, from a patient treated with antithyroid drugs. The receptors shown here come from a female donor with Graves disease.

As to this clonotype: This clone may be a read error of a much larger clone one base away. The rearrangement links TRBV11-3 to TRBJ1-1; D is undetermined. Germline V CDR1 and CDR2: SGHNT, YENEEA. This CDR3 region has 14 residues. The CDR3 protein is CASSSEPVNNEAFF. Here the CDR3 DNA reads TGTGCCAGCAGCTCGGAGCCAGTGAACAATGAAGCTTTCTTT.

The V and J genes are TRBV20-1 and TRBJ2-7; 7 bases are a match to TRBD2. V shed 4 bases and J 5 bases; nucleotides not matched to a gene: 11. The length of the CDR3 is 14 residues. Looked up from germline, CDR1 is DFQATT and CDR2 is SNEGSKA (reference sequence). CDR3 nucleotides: TGCAGTGCTAACGGGGGAGGGCCTAAGGACGAGCAGTACTTC. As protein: CSANGGGPKDEQYF.

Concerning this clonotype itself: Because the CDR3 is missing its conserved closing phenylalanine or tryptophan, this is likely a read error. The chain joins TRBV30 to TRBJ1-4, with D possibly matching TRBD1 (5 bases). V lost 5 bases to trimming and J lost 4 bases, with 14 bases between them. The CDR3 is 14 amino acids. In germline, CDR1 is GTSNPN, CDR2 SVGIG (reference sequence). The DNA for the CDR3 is TGTGCCTGGGCTGATGCCAGGGTTAATGAAAAACTGTTTATT. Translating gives CAWADARVNEKLFI.

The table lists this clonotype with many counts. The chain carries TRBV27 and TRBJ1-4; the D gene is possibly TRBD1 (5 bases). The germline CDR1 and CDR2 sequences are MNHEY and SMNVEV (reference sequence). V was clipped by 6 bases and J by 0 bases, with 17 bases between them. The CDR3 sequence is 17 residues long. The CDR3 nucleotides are TGTGCCAGCAGCCCCGGTCGAGGGGAGCCAACTAATGAAAAACTGTTTTTT. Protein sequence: CASSPGRGEPTNEKLFF.

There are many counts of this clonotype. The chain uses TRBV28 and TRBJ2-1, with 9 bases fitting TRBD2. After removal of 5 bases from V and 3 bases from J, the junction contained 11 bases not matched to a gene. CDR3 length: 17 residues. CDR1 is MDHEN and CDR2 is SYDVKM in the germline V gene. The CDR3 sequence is CASSPPTSGLIYNEQFF. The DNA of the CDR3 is TGTGCCAGCAGTCCCCCGACTAGCGGCCTAATCTACAATGAGCAGTTCTTC.

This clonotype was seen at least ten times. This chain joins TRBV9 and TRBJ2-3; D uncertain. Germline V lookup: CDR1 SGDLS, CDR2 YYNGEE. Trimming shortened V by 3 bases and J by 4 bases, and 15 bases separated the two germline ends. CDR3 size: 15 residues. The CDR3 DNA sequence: TGTGCCAGCAGCGCACCCCCCGGCCCTTCAGATACGCAGTATTTT. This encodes CASSAPPGPSDTQYF.

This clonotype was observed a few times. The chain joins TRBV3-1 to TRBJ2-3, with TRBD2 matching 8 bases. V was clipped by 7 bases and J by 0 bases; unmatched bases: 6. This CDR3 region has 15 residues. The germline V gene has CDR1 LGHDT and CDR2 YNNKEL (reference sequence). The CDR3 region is CASTQTSDSTDTQYF. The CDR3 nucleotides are TGTGCCAGCACCCAGACTAGCGACAGCACAGATACGCAGTATTTT.

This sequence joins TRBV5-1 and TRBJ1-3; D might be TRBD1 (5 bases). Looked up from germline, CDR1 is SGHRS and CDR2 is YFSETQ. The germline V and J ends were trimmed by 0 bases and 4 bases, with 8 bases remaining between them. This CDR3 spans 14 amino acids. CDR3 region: CASSLAGFGNTIYF. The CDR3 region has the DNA TGCGCCAGCAGCTTGGCAGGGTTCGGAAACACCATATATTTT.

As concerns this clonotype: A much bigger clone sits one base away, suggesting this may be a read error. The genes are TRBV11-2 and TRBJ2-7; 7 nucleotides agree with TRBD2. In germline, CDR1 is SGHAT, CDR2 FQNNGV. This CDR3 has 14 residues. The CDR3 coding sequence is TGTGCCAGCAGCTTAGTTGGACTAGATGGGGAGCGGTACTTC. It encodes CASSLVGLDGERYF.

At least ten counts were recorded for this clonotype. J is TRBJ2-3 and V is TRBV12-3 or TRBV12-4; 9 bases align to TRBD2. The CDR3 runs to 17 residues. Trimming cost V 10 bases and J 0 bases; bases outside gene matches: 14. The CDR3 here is CATIAGEMPSSTDTQYF. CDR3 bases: TGTGCCACTATAGCGGGAGAAATGCCCTCTAGCACAGATACGCAGTATTTT.

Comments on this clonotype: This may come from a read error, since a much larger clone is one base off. Here the CDR3 reads CAGSFMRNTGELFF. As DNA, the CDR3 is TGTGCCGGCAGCTTCATGCGGAACACCGGGGAGCTGTTTTTT. The chain combines TRBV7-2 with TRBJ2-2, with D uncertain. CDR3 size: 14 residues. CDR1 is SGHTA, CDR2 FQGNSA, per germline.

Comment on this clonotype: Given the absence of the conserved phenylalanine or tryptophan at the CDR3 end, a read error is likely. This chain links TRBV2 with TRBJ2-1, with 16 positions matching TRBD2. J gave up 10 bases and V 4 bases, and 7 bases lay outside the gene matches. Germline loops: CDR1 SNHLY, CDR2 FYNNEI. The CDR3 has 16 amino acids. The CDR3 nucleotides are TGTGCCAGCAGTGGAAACTCGGGACTAGCGGGAGGGGAGCAGTTCGTC. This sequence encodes CASSGNSGLAGGEQFV.

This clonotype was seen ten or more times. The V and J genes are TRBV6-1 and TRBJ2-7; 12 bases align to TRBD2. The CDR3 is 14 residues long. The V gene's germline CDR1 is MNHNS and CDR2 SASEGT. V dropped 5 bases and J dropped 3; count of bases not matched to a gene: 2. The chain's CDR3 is CASSRTSGNYEQYF. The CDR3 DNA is TGTGCCAGCAGTCGGACTAGCGGGAACTACGAGCAGTACTTC.

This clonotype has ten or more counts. CDR3 protein: CASSQQGAGAYEQYF. Here the CDR3 DNA reads TGTGCCAGCAGCCAACAGGGGGCAGGGGCCTACGAGCAGTACTTC. The chain carries TRBV6-1 and TRBJ2-7; 9 bases line up with TRBD1. The germline V gene has CDR1 MNHNS and CDR2 SASEGT. The V and J ends lost 6 bases and 2 bases, in that order; junction bases with no gene match: 8. The CDR3 runs to 15 residues.

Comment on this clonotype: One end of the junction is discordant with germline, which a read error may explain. The CDR3 nucleotides read TGCGCCAGCAGCTTGGACAGGGGTAGGACTGAAGCTTTCTTT. Protein: CASSLDRGRTEAFF. The chain uses TRBV11-2 and TRBJ1-1, with TRBD1 matching 9 bases. CDR1 and CDR2 (germline): SGHAT, FQNNGV. CDR3 length: 14 amino acids.

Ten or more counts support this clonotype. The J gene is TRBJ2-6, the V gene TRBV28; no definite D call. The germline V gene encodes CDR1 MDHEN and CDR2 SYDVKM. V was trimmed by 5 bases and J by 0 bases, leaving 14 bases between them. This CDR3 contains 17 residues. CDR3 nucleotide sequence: TGTGCCAGCAGTCTTGGAACGCCGTACTCTGGGGCCAACGTCCTGACTTTC. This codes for CASSLGTPYSGANVLTF.

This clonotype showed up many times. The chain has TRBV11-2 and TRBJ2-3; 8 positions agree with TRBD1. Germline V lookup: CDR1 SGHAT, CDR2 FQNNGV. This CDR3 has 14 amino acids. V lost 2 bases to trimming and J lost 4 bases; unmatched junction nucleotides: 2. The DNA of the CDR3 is TGTGCCAGCAGCTTATTACAGGGGGCAGATACGCAGTATTTT. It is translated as CASSLLQGADTQYF.

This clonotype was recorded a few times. Here the CDR3 reads CASSVATGAYGYTF. DNA for the CDR3: TGCGCCAGCAGCGTGGCGACAGGGGCCTATGGCTACACCTTC. The chain uses TRBV5-1 and TRBJ1-2; 8 bases are a match to TRBD1. The germline gives CDR1 SGHRS, CDR2 YFSETQ. The trim removed 4 bases at V and 4 bases at J, leaving 6 bases unmatched. This CDR3 is built from 14 residues.

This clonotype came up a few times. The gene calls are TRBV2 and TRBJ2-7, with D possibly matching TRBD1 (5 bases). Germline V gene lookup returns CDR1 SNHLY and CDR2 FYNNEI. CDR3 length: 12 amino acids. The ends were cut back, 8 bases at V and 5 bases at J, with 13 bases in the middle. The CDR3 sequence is CASGARWDEQYF. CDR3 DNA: TGTGCCAGCGGGGCCAGATGGGACGAGCAGTACTTC.

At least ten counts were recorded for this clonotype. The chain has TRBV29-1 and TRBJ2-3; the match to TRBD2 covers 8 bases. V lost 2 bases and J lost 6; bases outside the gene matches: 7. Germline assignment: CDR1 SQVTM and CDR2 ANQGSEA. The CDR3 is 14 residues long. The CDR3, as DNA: TGCAGCGTTGAATCGGCGGGAGGCTGGGATACGCAGTATTTT. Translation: CSVESAGGWDTQYF.

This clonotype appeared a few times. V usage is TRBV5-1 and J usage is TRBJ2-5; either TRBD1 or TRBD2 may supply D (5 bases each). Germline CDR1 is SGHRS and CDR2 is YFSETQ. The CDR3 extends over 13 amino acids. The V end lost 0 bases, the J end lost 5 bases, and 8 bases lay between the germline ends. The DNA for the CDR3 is TGCGCCAGCAGCTTGGGGGGGACGGAGACCCAGTACTTC. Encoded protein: CASSLGGTETQYF.

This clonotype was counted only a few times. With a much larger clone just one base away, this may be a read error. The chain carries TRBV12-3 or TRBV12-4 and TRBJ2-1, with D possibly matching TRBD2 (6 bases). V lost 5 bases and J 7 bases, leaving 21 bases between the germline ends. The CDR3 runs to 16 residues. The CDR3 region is CASSPPGETGLNEQFF. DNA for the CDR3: TGTGCCAGCAGTCCCCCTGGCGAGACGGGACTTAATGAGCAGTTCTTC.

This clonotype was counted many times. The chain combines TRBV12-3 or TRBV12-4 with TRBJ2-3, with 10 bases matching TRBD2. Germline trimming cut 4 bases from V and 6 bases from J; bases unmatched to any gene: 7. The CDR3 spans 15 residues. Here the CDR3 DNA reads TGTGCCAGCAGTTCGGCTAGCGGGAGTAGGGATACGCAGTATTTT. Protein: CASSSASGSRDTQYF.

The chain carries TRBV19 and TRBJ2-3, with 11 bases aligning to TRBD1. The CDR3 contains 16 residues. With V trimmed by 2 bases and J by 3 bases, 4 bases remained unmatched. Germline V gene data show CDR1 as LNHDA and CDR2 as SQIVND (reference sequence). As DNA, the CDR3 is TGTGCCAGTAGTATACCGGACAGGGGGCTAACAGATACGCAGTATTTT. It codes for CASSIPDRGLTDTQYF.